Following are 19 T cell receptor beta chains from one sample sequenced in a study of OX40 agonist ivuxolimab in advanced cancers. Measured with immunoSEQ multiplex PCR; TCRdb has only the in-frame clones, and not every one. The sample contains around 58,000 clones, about 90% of which appear only once. Here the sequenced sample was CD4+ or CD8+ T cells sorted from blood, taken in a trial of the OX40 agonist ivuxolimab. These receptors were obtained from an adult with an advanced solid tumor such as melanoma, head and neck, liver or kidney cancer.

The chain links TRBV19 to TRBJ1-1; no clear D. The CDR3 covers 15 residues. V was cut by 0 bases and J by 1 base, with 9 bases left in between. CDR1 and CDR2 from the germline V gene are LNHDA and SQIVND (reference sequence). The CDR3 nucleotides read TGTGCCAGTAGTATAGACGGGAAGGGGAACACTGAAGCTTTCTTT. Residues: CASSIDGKGNTEAFF. Using reference TRBV19 and TRBJ1-1 for the parts outside the CDR3, the full variable domain is DGGITQSPKYLFRKEGQNVTLSCEQNLNHDAMYWYRQDPGQGLRLIYYSQIVNDFQKGDIAEGYSVSREKKESFPLTVTSAQKNPTAFYLCASSIDGKGNTEAFFGQGTRLTVV.

In this sample, this clone turned up once. The J gene is TRBJ2-3, the V gene TRBV10-1, with a weak D call TRBD1 (6 bases). The CDR3 totals 16 residues. The germline gives CDR1 WNHNN, CDR2 SYGVQD (reference sequence). Between the trimmed V and J ends, which lost 2 bases and 4 bases, there was a span of 16 bases. CDR3 loop: CASSEPKQGIPDTQYF. The CDR3 bases are TGCGCCAGCAGTGAGCCTAAACAGGGTATCCCAGATACGCAGTATTTT.

The rearrangement joins TRBV10-3 to TRBJ2-5; D possibly corresponds to TRBD1 (6 bases). CDR3 size: 13 residues. V lost 4 bases and J 2 bases, leaving 8 bases between the germline ends. The germline V gene has CDR1 ENHRY and CDR2 SYGVKD. CDR3 amino acids: CAISGDRQETQYF. The CDR3 DNA follows: TGTGCCATCAGTGGCGACAGGCAAGAGACCCAGTACTTC.

The chain uses TRBV4-1 and TRBJ2-1; D is uncertain. This CDR3 comprises 13 residues. Germline values: CDR1 MGHRA, CDR2 YSYEKL. V lost 1 base and J lost 4, with 5 bases in between. The CDR3 DNA is TGCGCCAGCAGCCAAGGGGCATACAATGAGCAGTTCTTC. Protein: CASSQGAYNEQFF.

As to this clone: This sample also contains other DNA sequences that code for the same CDR3. The V gene is TRBV29-1, the J gene TRBJ1-2; D gene uncertain. V was pared by 1 base and J by 5 bases, with 2 bases between. The CDR3 spans 10 residues. CDR1 SQVTM and CDR2 ANQGSEA come from the germline V gene. The CDR3 region is CSVEGYGYTF. Written as DNA, the CDR3 is TGCAGCGTTGAAGGTTATGGCTACACCTTC.

CDR3 bases: TGTGCCAGCAGTCCCGAGGCAGGCTCGAGGCCCCAGCATTTT. Residues: CASSPEAGSRPQHF. The chain has TRBV27 and TRBJ1-5; no reliable D call. CDR1 is MNHEY, CDR2 SMNVEV, per germline (reference sequence). V was cut by 5 bases and J by 9 bases, with 17 bases left in between. The CDR3 spans 14 residues.

This clone has just one count. The chain joins TRBV5-1 to TRBJ1-1; 9 nucleotides match TRBD1. CDR1 SGHRS and CDR2 YFSETQ come from the germline V gene. The CDR3 covers 14 residues. V shed 0 bases, J shed 4 bases, and the junction held 1 base outside the gene matches. Here the CDR3 DNA reads TGCGCCAGCAGCTTGGGGACAGGGGCCACTGAAGCTTTCTTT. Amino acids: CASSLGTGATEAFF.

The rearrangement uses TRBV4-3 and TRBJ2-2; D possibly corresponds to TRBD1 (6 bases). The germline V and J ends were trimmed by 0 bases and 7 bases, with 15 bases remaining between them. The germline V gene has CDR1 LGHNA and CDR2 YSLEER. The CDR3 runs 16 residues. CDR3: CASSQEFSTGSGELFF. In DNA form, the CDR3 reads TGCGCCAGCAGCCAAGAGTTTTCGACAGGAAGCGGGGAGCTGTTTTTT.

J is TRBJ2-7 and V is TRBV5-1, with D possibly TRBD1 on 7 matching bases. The CDR3 spans 15 residues. V dropped 4 bases and J dropped 5 bases, with 19 bases sitting between them. CDR1 is SGHRS, CDR2 YFSETQ, per germline. CDR3 nucleotide sequence: TGCGCCAGCAGCCCAGGCGCAGGGGGGTCCCACGAGCAGTACTTC. This gives the protein CASSPGAGGSHEQYF.

The gene calls are TRBV6-6 and TRBJ2-7; TRBD1 aligns across 7 bases. The V and J ends lost 7 bases and 7 bases, in that order; junction bases with no gene match: 16. The germline V gene encodes CDR1 MNHNY and CDR2 SVGAGI (reference sequence). This CDR3 contains 15 residues. The CDR3 region is CASTDRGTEQREQYF. Here the CDR3 DNA reads TGTGCCAGCACCGACAGAGGGACAGAACAAAGGGAGCAGTACTTC.

The V call is TRBV9, the J call TRBJ2-7; D gene unclear. CDR1 SGDLS and CDR2 YYNGEE come from the germline V gene. The CDR3 contains 14 residues. V lost 0 bases to trimming and J lost 3 bases, with 10 bases between them. The CDR3 reads CASSVGASSYEQYF. Written as DNA, the CDR3 is TGTGCCAGCAGCGTAGGTGCCAGTAGCTACGAGCAGTACTTC. Full variable domain (remainder filled in from reference TRBV9 and TRBJ2-7): DSGVTQTPKHLITATGQRVTLRCSPRSGDLSVYWYQQSLDQGLQFLIQYYNGEERAKGNILERFSAQQFPDLHSELNLSSLELGDSALYFCASSVGASSYEQYFGPGTRLTVT.

V and J are TRBV15 and TRBJ1-5, with 8 bases matching TRBD1. The CDR3 is 15 residues long. Germline V CDR1 and CDR2: LNHNV, YYDKDF (reference sequence). Trimming cost V 4 bases and J 2 bases; bases outside gene matches: 4. The chain's CDR3 is CATSNPGQGNQPQHF. In DNA form, the CDR3 reads TGTGCCACCAGCAACCCGGGACAGGGCAATCAGCCCCAGCATTTT.

The genes are TRBV9 and TRBJ1-4, with 8 nucleotides matching TRBD1. There are 18 residues in the CDR3. Germline CDR1 reads SGDLS; CDR2 reads YYNGEE. Germline trimming cut 3 bases from V and 0 bases from J; bases unmatched to any gene: 10. CDR3 sequence reads: CASSATGGTLTTNEKLFF. The CDR3 nucleotides are TGTGCCAGCAGCGCCACAGGGGGAACTTTAACAACTAATGAAAAACTGTTTTTT.

This clone is a singleton in its sample. The J gene is TRBJ1-5, the V gene TRBV18; tentative D call: TRBD1 (5 bases). Trimming removed 6 bases from V and 2 bases from J, with 17 bases in between. CDR3 size: 16 residues. Germline assignment: CDR1 KGHSH and CDR2 LQKENI. The CDR3 here is CASSPGGNGGNQPQHF. CDR3 in DNA: TGTGCCAGCTCTCCGGGGGGGAATGGGGGCAATCAGCCCCAGCATTTT.

This clone was seen a single time. The chain joins TRBV5-6 to TRBJ1-2; D gene uncertain. CDR3 length equals 11 residues. V lost 0 bases and J 10 bases, leaving 7 bases between the germline ends. Germline V gene sequence: CDR1 SGHDT, CDR2 YYEEEE. CDR3 nucleotide sequence: TGTGCCAGCAGCTTGGGGTGGGCCTACACCTTC. Its translation is CASSLGWAYTF. The full variable domain, completed using reference TRBV5-6 and TRBJ1-2, is DAGVTQSPTHLIKTRGQQVTLRCSPKSGHDTVSWYQQALGQGPQFIFQYYEEEERQRGNFPDRFSGHQFPNYSSELNVNALLLGDSALYLCASSLGWAYTFGSGTRLTVV.

J is TRBJ2-2 and V is TRBV10-1; possibly TRBD1 for D (6 bases). CDR1 WNHNN and CDR2 SYGVQD come from the germline V gene (reference sequence). V was clipped by 8 bases and J by 2 bases, with 9 bases between them. This CDR3 has 13 amino acids. The CDR3, as DNA: TGCGCCAGCGCCGGGACAAACACCGGGGAGCTGTTTTTT. This encodes CASAGTNTGELFF.

This clone was detected only once. This sequence joins TRBV4-1 and TRBJ1-1; D is undetermined. The CDR3 runs to 13 residues. Per germline, CDR1 MGHRA and CDR2 YSYEKL. The V gene lost 5 bases and the J gene lost 3 bases, with 10 bases spanning the gap. The DNA of the CDR3 is TGCGCCAGCAGCATTCAGGAGGACACTGAAGCTTTCTTT. It is translated as CASSIQEDTEAFF.

The gene calls are TRBV19 and TRBJ1-4; TRBD1 agrees at 8 bases. The CDR3 sequence is 15 residues long. CDR1 and CDR2 (germline): LNHDA, SQIVND (reference sequence). The V gene end was trimmed by 7 bases and the J gene end by 4 bases; junction bases not matched to a gene: 8. CDR3 amino acids: CASTSQGAFNEKLFF. In nucleotides, the CDR3 is TGTGCCAGTACTTCCCAGGGGGCGTTTAATGAAAAACTGTTTTTT.

This chain links TRBV19 with TRBJ1-1; D is unresolved. Germline-derived CDR1 and CDR2 are LNHDA and SQIVND (reference sequence). V was cut by 8 bases and J by 4 bases, with 8 bases left in between. The CDR3 extends over 11 amino acids. As DNA, the CDR3 is TGTGCCAGTCGGTTAGGCACTGAAGCTTTCTTT. As protein: CASRLGTEAFF.